This is a list of T cell receptor beta chains from one sample in a study of blood T cell repertoires in COVID-19. The method was immunoSEQ multiplex PCR; TCRdb's version includes in-frame clones alone and lacks a portion of them. This table holds approximately 38,000 clones, around 90% found once. The specimen was peripheral blood. These TCRs come from a human donor in a cohort sampled during active COVID-19. Each CDR3 is given with its conserved first and last residue. D genes are given only for firm matches. Part of the rows lack a size; the others show once, few, many or a class for expanded clones.

D gene	V gene	clone size	J gene	CDR3 DNA	CDR3 protein
NA	TRBV27	once	TRBJ2-5	TGTGCCAGCAGTTTTGGAGGAGGGCTCGAGACCCAGTACTTC	CASSFGGGLETQYF
TRBD2	TRBV7-9	NA	TRBJ2-7	TGTGCCAGCAGCCGCCTACTAGCGGGGGTCTCCTACGAGCAGTACTTC	CASSRLLAGVSYEQYF
TRBD2	TRBV19	NA	TRBJ2-7	TGTGCCAGTAGACCGGGACTATACTCCTACGAGCAGTACTTC	CASRPGLYSYEQYF
TRBD1	TRBV6-1	once	TRBJ1-2	TGTGCCAGCAGTGAAAGGGACAGGGGGATAAGCGGCTACACCTTC	CASSERDRGISGYTF
TRBD2	TRBV5-1	NA	TRBJ2-1	TGCGCCAGCAGCGGGACTAGCGGGGCTAATGAGCAGTTCTTC	CASSGTSGANEQFF
TRBD1	TRBV2	NA	TRBJ1-2	TGTGCCAGCAGCCAACAGGGGGCTAACTATGGCTACACCTTC	CASSQQGANYGYTF
TRBD1	TRBV4-1	NA	TRBJ2-2	TGCGCCAGCAGAAAAGAGGGGGCTGACACCGGGGAGCTGTTTTTT	CASRKEGADTGELFF
NA	TRBV6-5	once	TRBJ2-7	TGTGCCAGCAGTTACTCATACGAGTACGAGCAGTACTTC	CASSYSYEYEQYF
TRBD1	TRBV6-2/TRBV6-3	few	TRBJ1-2	TGTGCCAGCAGTTCAACGGACAGGGGAAGTTATGGCTACACCTTC	CASSSTDRGSYGYTF
TRBD2	TRBV27	NA	TRBJ2-1	TGTGCCAGCAGTTTAAAAGGACTAGCGGGAGGCCATGAGCAGTTCTTC	CASSLKGLAGGHEQFF
NA	TRBV7-9	NA	TRBJ2-5	TGTGCCAGCAGCCTCCCATCCAGCCAAGAGACCCAGTACTTC	CASSLPSSQETQYF
TRBD2	TRBV4-3	NA	TRBJ2-7	TGCGCCAGCAGCCAAGATAGGGTGGCGGGAGATTACGAGCAGTACTTC	CASSQDRVAGDYEQYF
NA	TRBV5-6	NA	TRBJ2-1	TGTGCCAGCAGCCTGGATCTGAGCTCCTACAATGAGCAGTTCTTC	CASSLDLSSYNEQFF
NA	TRBV7-3	NA	TRBJ2-3	TGTGCCAGCAGCTTCCAGGGAAGTAGTACAGATACGCAGTATTTT	CASSFQGSSTDTQYF
TRBD1	TRBV7-9	once	TRBJ2-5	TGTGCCAGCAGCTCCGGGACAGGGGGCGAAAAGACCCAGTACTTC	CASSSGTGGEKTQYF
TRBD2	TRBV6-5	NA	TRBJ2-1	TGTGCCAGCAGACAGACTAGCGGGAGGATCTATGAGCAGTTCTTC	CASRQTSGRIYEQFF
TRBD1	TRBV4-1	once	TRBJ2-2	TGCGCCAGCAGCCAAGATCCCGGACAGGGGGCATCCACCGGGGAGCTGTTTTTT	CASSQDPGQGASTGELFF
NA	TRBV3-1/TRBV3-2	NA	TRBJ2-7	TGTGCCAGCAGCTACGGAGCTGCAGGGGCTAGGGAGCAGTACTTC	CASSYGAAGAREQYF
NA	TRBV28	NA	TRBJ1-4	TGTGCCAGCAGTTTAGCCTACCCCCGACAGGAGAGTAATGAAAAACTGTTTTTT	CASSLAYPRQESNEKLFF
TRBD2	TRBV6-5	NA	TRBJ2-1	TGTGCCAGCAGTTACGGCGGGAGTTACAATGAGCAGTTCTTC	CASSYGGSYNEQFF
NA	TRBV10-3	few	TRBJ1-1	TGTGCCATCAGGGATCTGCTGGGGGCCGGGACTGAAGCTTTCTTT	CAIRDLLGAGTEAFF
TRBD2	TRBV19	NA	TRBJ2-1	TGTGCCAGTAGCCCTAGCGGGTTCGGGGACGAGCAGTTCTTC	CASSPSGFGDEQFF
TRBD2	TRBV15	NA	TRBJ2-1	TGTGCCACCAGCAGAGGGACTAGCGGGAACAATGAGCAGTTCTTC	CATSRGTSGNNEQFF
TRBD1	TRBV29-1	NA	TRBJ2-5	TGCAGCGTCCCCTATAGGGGCGGACAGGGCCAAGAGACCCAGTACTTC	CSVPYRGGQGQETQYF
NA	TRBV2	few	TRBJ2-2	TGTGCCGGACAGCTGGGGCTCGGCACCGGGGAGCTGTTTTTT	CAGQLGLGTGELFF
TRBD1	TRBV6-5	NA	TRBJ2-2	TGTGCCAGCAGGGGACAGGGAGGGGACACCGGGGAGCTGTTTTTT	CASRGQGGDTGELFF
NA	TRBV2	NA	TRBJ1-4	TGTGCCAGCAGTGAATTGGCTCTGATGGCTGAAAAACTGTTTTTT	CASSELALMAEKLFF
TRBD1	TRBV30	NA	TRBJ1-5	TGTGCCTGGAGTAGGGGACCGGGACAGGGGGCTTTTCAGCCCCAGCATTTT	CAWSRGPGQGAFQPQHF
NA	TRBV7-2	NA	TRBJ1-5	TGTGCCAGCAGCAAACAGGGTAGCAATCAGCCCCAGCATTTT	CASSKQGSNQPQHF
TRBD2	TRBV5-4	NA	TRBJ2-5	TGTGCCAGCAGTTGGAGGACGGGGGGGGAGACCCAGTACTTC	CASSWRTGGETQYF
NA	TRBV29-1	NA	TRBJ2-7	TGCACCCCCGCCAGGGCGGGAACCTACGAGCAGTACTTC	CTPARAGTYEQYF
TRBD2	TRBV5-1	NA	TRBJ2-3	TGCGCCAGCAGCCGACTAGCGGGGAGTTCAGATACGCAGTATTTT	CASSRLAGSSDTQYF
NA	TRBV6-6	NA	TRBJ1-4	TGTGCCAGCAGTTACAGAGTCGGTCCAACTAATGAAAAACTGTTTTTT	CASSYRVGPTNEKLFF
NA	TRBV9	NA	TRBJ1-1	TGTGCCAGCAGCGTAGGTCCAGGGGCGAACACTGAAGCTTTCTTT	CASSVGPGANTEAFF
TRBD2	TRBV5-1	NA	TRBJ2-5	TGCGCCAGCAGCTTGTCTAGCGGGGGGGCCGAAGAGACCCAGTACTTC	CASSLSSGGAEETQYF
TRBD1	TRBV5-1	NA	TRBJ2-7	TGCGCCAGCAGCTCGGGACAGCTGAGGAGCTCCTACGAGCAGTACTTC	CASSSGQLRSSYEQYF
TRBD1	TRBV6-5	NA	TRBJ2-7	TGTGCCAGCAACCCCGGGACAGGGGAAAGAAACGAGCAGTACTTC	CASNPGTGERNEQYF
TRBD2	TRBV28	NA	TRBJ2-7	TGTGCCAGCAGTAGGACTAGCGGGAGGAGCTCCTACGAGCAGTACTTC	CASSRTSGRSSYEQYF
NA	TRBV18	NA	TRBJ1-1	TGTGCCAGCTCACCCACAGACAGGATCCAAGCTTTCTTT	CASSPTDRIQAFF
TRBD2	TRBV2	NA	TRBJ2-7	TGTGCCACCCATAGCGGGACCTTTCGGAACGAGCAGTACTTC	CATHSGTFRNEQYF
NA	TRBV9	once	TRBJ1-1	TGTGCCAGCAGCGTAGCCCAGTCCTCCGAAGCTTTCTTT	CASSVAQSSEAFF
TRBD1	TRBV7-9	NA	TRBJ2-2	TGTGCCAGCAGCTTAGCCAGGGGGCAGGTCGGGGAGCTGTTTTTT	CASSLARGQVGELFF
TRBD1	TRBV5-4	NA	TRBJ2-4	TGTGCCAGCAGCCTCAGGGGGCAAGCCAAAAACATTCAGTACTTC	CASSLRGQAKNIQYF
NA	TRBV6-1	few	TRBJ1-5	TGTGCCAGCAGTGAATACGCGGGCATCCGCAATCAGCCCCAGCATTTT	CASSEYAGIRNQPQHF
NA	TRBV6-6	few	TRBJ1-1	TGTGCCAGCAGTTACTGGCAGGGTGGTGAAGCTTTCTTT	CASSYWQGGEAFF
TRBD1	TRBV5-1	NA	TRBJ1-2	TGCGCCAGCAGCTTGACAGGGGGCGCGACCTATGGCTACACCTTC	CASSLTGGATYGYTF
TRBD1	TRBV9	NA	TRBJ2-2	TGTGCCAGCAGCGTAGACAGGGGGCTCGACACCGGGGAGCTGTTTTTT	CASSVDRGLDTGELFF
TRBD1	TRBV6-2/TRBV6-3	once	TRBJ2-6	TGTGCCAGCAGTTCCCCGGACAGGGGGCGCTCTGGGGCCAACGTCCTGACTTTC	CASSSPDRGRSGANVLTF
NA	TRBV28	few	TRBJ1-2	TGTGCCAGCCTTCGGAAGTCCATCGGCGGCTATGGCTACACCTTC	CASLRKSIGGYGYTF
NA	TRBV3-1/TRBV3-2	NA	TRBJ1-2	TGTGCCAGCAGCCTAGGGCAGGGGAAAGGCTACACCTTC	CASSLGQGKGYTF
NA	TRBV7-9	NA	TRBJ2-7	TGTGCCAGCAGCTTATCAGGACTTTTCGAGCAGTACTTC	CASSLSGLFEQYF
TRBD2	TRBV10-2	NA	TRBJ2-7	TGCGCCAGCAGTTTAGCGGGCCGGGGTGAGCAGTACTTC	CASSLAGRGEQYF
NA	TRBV5-4	NA	TRBJ2-3	TGTGCCAGCAGCTTTCAGGGTTCTCGAACAGATACGCAGTATTTT	CASSFQGSRTDTQYF